A selection of T cell receptor beta chains follows, all from one sample in a study of beta chain features in type 1 diabetes. TCRdb's copy holds only in-frame clones and misses some; the assay was immunoSEQ multiplex PCR. Among about 120,000 clones listed, about 16% were seen once. The sequenced sample consisted of central memory CD4+ T cells from blood. The receptors derive from a man in his thirties or forties with type 1 diabetes. Each CDR3 is given with its conserved first and last residue. Fields, in order: CDR3 DNA, CDR3 protein, J gene, clone size, D gene, V gene. A D gene is named only where the DNA matches it firmly. The size field is filled for only some rows; it gives once, few, many or a size class.

CDR3 DNA: TGTGCCGCAGATTCGCCTGGGACTTTCAAAAACATTCAGTACTTC
CDR3 protein: CAADSPGTFKNIQYF
J gene: TRBJ2-4
clone size: few
D gene: NA
V gene: TRBV30

CDR3 DNA: TGTGCCAGCAGCTCCATGGGACATACTAACTCCTACGAGCAGTACTTC
CDR3 protein: CASSSMGHTNSYEQYF
J gene: TRBJ2-7
clone size: few
D gene: NA
V gene: TRBV13

CDR3 DNA: TGTGCCAGCAGCTCCACCGGACAGAGATACAATGAGCAGTTCTTC
CDR3 protein: CASSSTGQRYNEQFF
J gene: TRBJ2-1
clone size: few
D gene: NA
V gene: TRBV11-2

CDR3 DNA: TGTGCCTGGAGTTTTGGGGGGGATGATTCACCCCTCCACTTT
CDR3 protein: CAWSFGGDDSPLHF
J gene: TRBJ1-6
clone size: few
D gene: NA
V gene: TRBV30

CDR3 DNA: TGTGCCAGCAGCCTAAGGCGGGGGCCCACCTACGAGCAGTACTTC
CDR3 protein: CASSLRRGPTYEQYF
J gene: TRBJ2-7
clone size: NA
D gene: NA
V gene: TRBV7-9

CDR3 DNA: TGTGCCAGCAGCCAGTTAAATTCACCCCTCCACTTT
CDR3 protein: CASSQLNSPLHF
J gene: TRBJ1-6
clone size: few
D gene: NA
V gene: TRBV14

CDR3 DNA: TGTGCCTGGAATCCGGCGGTAGGCTATGGCTACACCTTC
CDR3 protein: CAWNPAVGYGYTF
J gene: TRBJ1-2
clone size: NA
D gene: NA
V gene: TRBV30

CDR3 DNA: TGCGCCAGCGGGACAGGGGGATACGAGCAGTACTTC
CDR3 protein: CASGTGGYEQYF
J gene: TRBJ2-7
clone size: few
D gene: TRBD1
V gene: TRBV10-2

CDR3 DNA: TGTGCCAGCAGCCCACGAAGTCCGGGCTATGGCTACACCTTC
CDR3 protein: CASSPRSPGYGYTF
J gene: TRBJ1-2
clone size: NA
D gene: NA
V gene: TRBV7-9

CDR3 DNA: TGTGCCAGCAGCTTTTTCGACCAAAATGAAAAACTGTTTTTT
CDR3 protein: CASSFFDQNEKLFF
J gene: TRBJ1-4
clone size: few
D gene: NA
V gene: TRBV7-9

CDR3 DNA: TGTGCCAGCAGCTTGGAAGAAGTAAATTATGGCTACACCTTC
CDR3 protein: CASSLEEVNYGYTF
J gene: TRBJ1-2
clone size: NA
D gene: NA
V gene: TRBV5-4

CDR3 DNA: TGCAGCGGCGGGACAGCTCTTCAAGAGACCCAGTACTTC
CDR3 protein: CSGGTALQETQYF
J gene: TRBJ2-5
clone size: few
D gene: NA
V gene: TRBV29-1

CDR3 DNA: TGCGCCAGCAGCCACACCCCCGGACAGGGGTATGGCTACACCTTC
CDR3 protein: CASSHTPGQGYGYTF
J gene: TRBJ1-2
clone size: NA
D gene: TRBD1
V gene: TRBV4-3

CDR3 DNA: TGCAGCGTCAGACGAGATACGCAGTATTTT
CDR3 protein: CSVRRDTQYF
J gene: TRBJ2-3
clone size: NA
D gene: NA
V gene: TRBV29-1

CDR3 DNA: TGCGCCAGCAGCTTGGCGGGGGGCTCCTATGGCTACACCTTC
CDR3 protein: CASSLAGGSYGYTF
J gene: TRBJ1-2
clone size: few
D gene: NA
V gene: TRBV5-1

CDR3 DNA: TGTGCCAGCAGCGTAGACCGGTACACCGGGGAGCTGTTTTTT
CDR3 protein: CASSVDRYTGELFF
J gene: TRBJ2-2
clone size: NA
D gene: NA
V gene: TRBV9

CDR3 DNA: TGCAGCGCACCACAGGGATCCGCCACAGATACGCAGTATTTT
CDR3 protein: CSAPQGSATDTQYF
J gene: TRBJ2-3
clone size: NA
D gene: NA
V gene: TRBV29-1

CDR3 DNA: TGCGCCAGCAGCCAAGATGGTAATAGCAATCAGCCCCAGCATTTT
CDR3 protein: CASSQDGNSNQPQHF
J gene: TRBJ1-5
clone size: NA
D gene: NA
V gene: TRBV4-1

CDR3 DNA: TGTGCCAGCAGCCCTACTGGACAGGGGTGGTCCTACGAGCAGTACTTC
CDR3 protein: CASSPTGQGWSYEQYF
J gene: TRBJ2-7
clone size: NA
D gene: TRBD1
V gene: TRBV7-8

CDR3 DNA: TGTGCCAGCAGTGAGGGCAGGGGGCTTGGTCAGCCCCAGCATTTT
CDR3 protein: CASSEGRGLGQPQHF
J gene: TRBJ1-5
clone size: few
D gene: TRBD1
V gene: TRBV2

CDR3 DNA: TGTGCCAGCTCACCAGCCAACGGGTTCCACATTCAGTACTTC
CDR3 protein: CASSPANGFHIQYF
J gene: TRBJ2-4
clone size: few
D gene: NA
V gene: TRBV18

CDR3 DNA: TGTGCCAGCAGACTCAGCTCCGCCAGCGGGGTAAATGAGCAGTTCTTC
CDR3 protein: CASRLSSASGVNEQFF
J gene: TRBJ2-1
clone size: few
D gene: TRBD2
V gene: TRBV14

CDR3 DNA: TGTGCCAGCTTCGAGGGGGGGCTGGCGCAGTTCTTC
CDR3 protein: CASFEGGLAQFF
J gene: TRBJ2-1
clone size: few
D gene: NA
V gene: TRBV2

CDR3 DNA: TGTGCCAGCAGCTCAACCGAGGGCTACACCTTC
CDR3 protein: CASSSTEGYTF
J gene: TRBJ1-2
clone size: few
D gene: NA
V gene: TRBV7-9

CDR3 DNA: TGTGCCGCCCGGGACGCTCGCAATCAGCCCCAGCATTTT
CDR3 protein: CAARDARNQPQHF
J gene: TRBJ1-5
clone size: few
D gene: NA
V gene: TRBV30

CDR3 DNA: TGTGCCAGCAGCTACCTAGGGACGACAGATAATACGCAGTATTTT
CDR3 protein: CASSYLGTTDNTQYF
J gene: TRBJ2-3
clone size: medium-sized
D gene: NA
V gene: TRBV14

CDR3 DNA: TGTGCCAGTAGTATGATCGACTATAATTCACCCCTCCACTTT
CDR3 protein: CASSMIDYNSPLHF
J gene: TRBJ1-6
clone size: NA
D gene: NA
V gene: TRBV19

CDR3 DNA: TGTGCCAGCAGTTATGGGGGGCGCGACTATGGCTACACCTTC
CDR3 protein: CASSYGGRDYGYTF
J gene: TRBJ1-2
clone size: few
D gene: NA
V gene: TRBV6-5

CDR3 DNA: TGTGCCAGCAGTTTCCCGCCCTATGGCTACACCTTC
CDR3 protein: CASSFPPYGYTF
J gene: TRBJ1-2
clone size: few
D gene: NA
V gene: TRBV28

CDR3 DNA: TGTGCCAGCAGCCTCCTGCGGGGGGCGCAGTCTGGGGCCAACGTCCTGACTTTC
CDR3 protein: CASSLLRGAQSGANVLTF
J gene: TRBJ2-6
clone size: few
D gene: TRBD2
V gene: TRBV4-2

CDR3 DNA: TGTGCCTGGAGGCTGGATGGGTGGGATACGCAGTATTTT
CDR3 protein: CAWRLDGWDTQYF
J gene: TRBJ2-3
clone size: many
D gene: NA
V gene: TRBV30

CDR3 DNA: TGTGCCAGCTCACCACGACAGGGGACCTACGAGCAGTACTTC
CDR3 protein: CASSPRQGTYEQYF
J gene: TRBJ2-7
clone size: NA
D gene: TRBD1
V gene: TRBV18

CDR3 DNA: TGTGCCAGCAGCTTAGTCGAGGGGGCGCGCGAGCAGTACTTC
CDR3 protein: CASSLVEGAREQYF
J gene: TRBJ2-7
clone size: many
D gene: TRBD1
V gene: TRBV7-6

CDR3 DNA: TGTGCCAGCAGCGTCTGGGACCAAGAGACCCAGTACTTC
CDR3 protein: CASSVWDQETQYF
J gene: TRBJ2-5
clone size: NA
D gene: NA
V gene: TRBV9

CDR3 DNA: TGCAGTGCTCGACCCTCAGATACGCAGTATTTT
CDR3 protein: CSARPSDTQYF
J gene: TRBJ2-3
clone size: few
D gene: NA
V gene: TRBV20-1

CDR3 DNA: TGTGCCAGCAGGGACACCCGAGATAATTCACCCCTCCACTTT
CDR3 protein: CASRDTRDNSPLHF
J gene: TRBJ1-6
clone size: NA
D gene: NA
V gene: TRBV6-5

CDR3 DNA: TGTGCCACCAGCAGAGGCGGGGGCTTGGTGAGTGAGCAGTTCTTC
CDR3 protein: CATSRGGGLVSEQFF
J gene: TRBJ2-1
clone size: NA
D gene: NA
V gene: TRBV15

CDR3 DNA: TGCGCCAGCAGCCAAGACCTAAAAACGGGACAGTACTATGGCTACACCTTC
CDR3 protein: CASSQDLKTGQYYGYTF
J gene: TRBJ1-2
clone size: NA
D gene: TRBD1
V gene: TRBV4-3

CDR3 DNA: TGTGCCAGCAGCTCCAGGACAGGGAACTACGAGCAGTACTTC
CDR3 protein: CASSSRTGNYEQYF
J gene: TRBJ2-7
clone size: many
D gene: TRBD1
V gene: TRBV7-9

CDR3 DNA: TGTGCCAGCAGCCCAGCTTCGAACACCGGGGAGCTGTTTTTT
CDR3 protein: CASSPASNTGELFF
J gene: TRBJ2-2
clone size: few
D gene: NA
V gene: TRBV6-1

CDR3 DNA: TGTGCCATCACACAGGGGACAGGGGGAACCGGGGAGCTGTTTTTT
CDR3 protein: CAITQGTGGTGELFF
J gene: TRBJ2-2
clone size: NA
D gene: TRBD1
V gene: TRBV10-3